This TCR beta chain appears in the sequencing data of a study of patients and donors after allogeneic stem cell transplantation. TCRdb processed the RT-PCR reads anew with MiXCR; each CDR3 protein has one entry. The sample lists some 880,000 distinct CDR3 sequences, more than 15% occurring once. Sequencing input: blood, either unsorted or a sorted T cell fraction (not recorded which). The TCR comes from a human donor who was either an allogeneic HSCT recipient or a stem cell or donor lymphocyte infusion donor (not recorded which). It is not recorded whose cells these are; they may come from a transplant donor.

CDR3 amino acids: CASSLDQQETQYF. In nucleotides, the CDR3 is TGTGCCAGCAGCTTAGATCAGCAAGAGACCCAGTACTTC. V and J are TRBV7-9 and TRBJ2-5; D is unclear. This CDR3 has 13 residues. Trimming stripped 1 base from V and 2 bases from J, with 5 bases between. Germline V gene lookup returns CDR1 SEHNR and CDR2 FQNEAQ (reference sequence).